These 9 T cell receptor beta chains were all obtained from the same sample, sequenced in a study of neurological immune-mediated disorders. TCRdb independently ran MiXCR on the 5' RACE reads; one entry per CDR3 protein. The table shows approximately 60,000 distinct CDR3 sequences, with around 3.5% occurring only once. Sequenced material: PBMCs. These receptors all come from a woman in her twenties or thirties with multiple sclerosis.

This clonotype has at least ten counts. The chain uses TRBV24-1 and TRBJ2-3; 8 bases match TRBD2. CDR3 length equals 16 residues. The J segment lost 0 bases and the V segment lost 3 bases, leaving 4 bases of the junction unmatched. The V gene's germline CDR1 is KGHDR and CDR2 SFDVKD. The CDR3 bases are TGTGCCACCAGTGATCGGGCTAGCGGGAGCACAGATACGCAGTATTTT. This sequence encodes CATSDRASGSTDTQYF.

Notes on this clonotype: Mismatch with germline at one junction end may stem from a read error. This chain links TRBV20-1 with TRBJ1-5; no firm D call. CDR3 length: 13 residues. CDR1 is DFQATT and CDR2 is SNEGSKA in the germline V gene (reference sequence). The CDR3 reads CSARLIADSAQNF. CDR3 DNA: TGCAGTGCTAGACTCATAGCTGATTCTGCCCAGAATTTT.

This clonotype was found many times. The J gene is TRBJ2-1, the V gene TRBV3-1; D remains unclear. The V end lost 2 bases, the J end lost 9 bases, and 14 bases lay between the germline ends. Germline V gene sequence: CDR1 LGHDT, CDR2 YNNKEL (reference sequence). The CDR3 runs to 14 residues. CDR3 sequence: CASSQRGPSGEQFF. CDR3 bases: TGTGCCAGCAGCCAACGTGGGCCCTCGGGTGAGCAGTTCTTC.

This clonotype was picked up many times. The J gene is TRBJ1-2, the V gene TRBV5-5; D not certain. CDR3 length equals 13 residues. CDR1 SGHKS and CDR2 YYEKEE come from the germline V gene (reference sequence). V was shortened by 1 base and J by 7 bases, with 11 bases between the two germline ends. CDR3 coding DNA: TGTGCCAGCAGCTTGTCTCAGTATGTTGGCTACACCTTC. Encoded protein: CASSLSQYVGYTF.

Many counts were recorded for this clonotype. This chain links TRBV27 with TRBJ1-5; D is ambiguous. The CDR3 runs 11 residues. Germline values: CDR1 MNHEY, CDR2 SMNVEV (reference sequence). CDR3 residues: CATGSGQPQHF. CDR3 in DNA: TGTGCGACGGGGTCGGGTCAGCCCCAGCATTTT.

This clonotype was detected many times. V usage is TRBV6-5 and J usage is TRBJ2-7; D is possibly TRBD1 (6 bases). Germline CDR1 MNHEY, CDR2 SVGAGI. The CDR3 loop spans 15 amino acids. V was pared by 1 base and J by 2 bases, with 12 bases between. The CDR3 here is CASSYFRGSAYEQYF. CDR3 in DNA: TGTGCCAGCAGTTACTTCAGGGGTTCGGCCTACGAGCAGTACTTC.

This clonotype was recorded at least ten times. This CDR3 reads CASSLGWTGGGTIYF. In DNA form, the CDR3 reads TGTGCCAGCAGCTTAGGGTGGACGGGCGGCGGCACCATATATTTT. The rearrangement joins TRBV7-9 to TRBJ1-3; unclear D gene. Germline values: CDR1 SEHNR, CDR2 FQNEAQ (reference sequence). The CDR3 runs to 15 residues. The germline V and J ends were trimmed by 1 base and 9 bases, with 16 bases remaining between them.

This clonotype has ten or more counts. V gene TRBV29-1 combines with J gene TRBJ1-1, with D unclear. CDR1 and CDR2 from the germline V gene are SQVTM and ANQGSEA. Trimming took 7 bases from V and 4 from J, leaving 7 bases between them. The CDR3 covers 10 residues. CDR3 region: CSAVGTEAFF. The CDR3 DNA reads TGCAGCGCTGTAGGCACTGAAGCTTTCTTT.

About this clonotype itself: Sequence at one end of the junction differs from germline and may be a read error. The chain links TRBV20-1 to TRBJ1-5; no clear D. Per the germline V gene, CDR1 is DFQATT and CDR2 is SNEGSKA (reference sequence). The CDR3 totals 15 residues. CDR3 sequence reads: CSASGQSVYDQPQNF. CDR3 coding DNA: TGCAGTGCTAGCGGTCAGTCAGTCTATGATCAGCCCCAGAATTTT.